The 2 T cell receptor beta chains below were found in one sample sequenced in a study of T cells in Graves' hyperthyroidism and ophthalmopathy. Researchers amplified the TCR beta CDR3 regions from RNA transcripts. An initial round of RT-PCR targeting the TCR CDR3 relied on the HTBI primer set. A single record per CDR3 protein comes from TCRdb applying MiXCR to the multiplex PCR reads. This table has around 520,000 distinct CDR3 sequences, around an eighth appearing once. The sequenced material came from blood. These receptors all stem from a woman under 30 with Graves' hyperthyroidism.

This clonotype occurred many times. The chain couples TRBV2 to TRBJ2-7; TRBD2 matches at 10 bases. With 0 bases clipped from V and 3 bases from J, the junction kept 14 bases outside the gene matches. From germline, CDR1 is SNHLY and CDR2 FYNNEI. The CDR3 contains 19 residues. The CDR3 DNA reads TGTGCCAGCAGTGAAGCCTACGGGGGCCTAGCGGGAGCCTACTACGAGCAGTACGTC. Amino acid sequence: CASSEAYGGLAGAYYEQYV.

This clonotype has a count of ten or more. The genes are TRBV10-3 and TRBJ2-7; maybe TRBD2 (6 bases). Deletions cut 0 bases from V and 3 bases from J, with 9 bases between. The CDR3 totals 14 residues. CDR1 and CDR2 (germline): ENHRY, SYGVKD. The CDR3: CAISESFGGYEQYV. CDR3 in DNA: TGTGCCATCAGTGAGTCCTTCGGGGGCTACGAGCAGTACGTC.